Listed below are T cell receptor beta chains from one sample, sequenced in a study of graft-versus-host responses after intestinal transplantation. The data were produced by immunoSEQ multiplex PCR, yet TCRdb's version contains in-frame clones alone and is incomplete. This sample carries under 20,000 clones, more than 85% of them seen once, and the ten largest clones take 0.65% to 0.85%. The source was PBMCs, collected 23 days after intestinal transplant. The source of these receptors is a human patient who received an intestinal transplant, so some T cells may come from the graft donor. Each CDR3 is given with its conserved first and last residue. D genes are given only for firm matches. Only part of the rows carry a size: once, few, many, or a class if the clone is expanded.

j_call | clone_size | cdr3_length | d_call | v_call | cdr3_aa | cdr3_nt
TRBJ2-7 | - | 14 | TRBD2 | TRBV2 | CASSGLAGSYEQYF | TGTGCCAGCAGTGGGTTAGCGGGTTCCTACGAGCAGTACTTC
TRBJ2-1 | - | 10 | - | TRBV29-1 | CSVRNNEQFF | TGCAGCGTTCGGAACAATGAGCAGTTCTTC
TRBJ1-6 | - | 16 | - | TRBV9 | CASSVHVGNYNSPLHF | TGTGCCAGCAGCGTCCATGTAGGAAACTATAATTCACCCCTCCACTTT
TRBJ2-7 | - | 14 | TRBD2 | TRBV19 | CASSSGRGVLEQYF | TGTGCCAGTAGTTCGGGACGGGGGGTCCTCGAGCAGTACTTC
TRBJ1-2 | - | 15 | - | TRBV4-1 | CASSQSWVGNYGYTF | TGCGCCAGCAGCCAATCTTGGGTAGGGAACTATGGCTACACCTTC
TRBJ2-7 | once | 16 | - | TRBV6-6 | CASSYEGGAGDYEQYF | TGTGCCAGCAGTTACGAGGGGGGGGCGGGGGACTACGAGCAGTACTTC
TRBJ1-4 | - | 15 | - | TRBV5-1 | CASSLESGANEKLFF | TGCGCCAGCAGCTTGGAATCGGGGGCTAATGAAAAACTGTTTTTT
TRBJ2-2 | - | 17 | - | TRBV11-3 | CASSQNPYRDGGGELFF | TGTGCCAGCAGCCAAAATCCCTACAGGGATGGTGGCGGGGAGCTGTTTTTT
TRBJ1-2 | - | 12 | - | TRBV29-1 | CSVDPRNYGYTF | TGCAGCGTTGACCCCAGGAACTATGGCTACACCTTC
TRBJ2-3 | - | 14 | - | TRBV13 | CASSTTTSTDTQYF | TGTGCCAGCAGCACGACTACTAGCACAGATACGCAGTATTTT
TRBJ2-2 | - | 16 | - | TRBV5-1 | CASSFERQGFAGELFF | TGCGCCAGCAGCTTTGAACGGCAGGGGTTCGCCGGGGAGCTGTTTTTT
TRBJ1-2 | once | 15 | - | TRBV6-5 | CASSYTFKSAYGYTF | TGTGCCAGCAGTTACACCTTTAAAAGTGCCTATGGCTACACCTTC
TRBJ2-7 | - | 13 | TRBD1 | TRBV28 | CASRGTGNYEQYF | TGTGCCAGCAGAGGGACAGGTAATTACGAGCAGTACTTC
TRBJ2-7 | once | 15 | TRBD2 | TRBV9 | CASSVEGTSLYEQYF | TGTGCCAGCAGCGTAGAAGGGACTAGCCTCTACGAGCAGTACTTC
TRBJ2-5 | - | 14 | - | TRBV27 | CASKVRGLTETQYF | TGTGCCAGCAAAGTCCGAGGGCTTACGGAGACCCAGTACTTC
TRBJ1-5 | - | 16 | TRBD1 | TRBV5-8 | CASSFQWTGNNQPQHF | TGTGCCAGCAGCTTTCAATGGACAGGGAACAATCAGCCCCAGCATTTT
TRBJ2-1 | - | 15 | TRBD2 | TRBV25-1 | CASKVTSGESNEQFF | TGTGCCAGCAAAGTTACTAGCGGCGAAAGCAATGAGCAGTTCTTC
TRBJ2-7 | - | 14 | - | TRBV18 | CASSPVRGEYEQYF | TGTGCCAGCTCACCGGTGAGAGGGGAGTACGAGCAGTACTTC
TRBJ2-7 | - | 13 | - | TRBV19 | CASSIGDGYEQYF | TGTGCCAGTAGTATAGGGGACGGTTACGAGCAGTACTTC
TRBJ2-7 | - | 11 | - | TRBV30 | CAYSLGVEQYF | TGTGCCTACTCTCTTGGGGTGGAGCAGTACTTC
TRBJ2-1 | - | 17 | TRBD2 | TRBV7-2 | CASSLAIGLAGGNEQFF | TGTGCCAGCAGCTTAGCGATTGGACTAGCGGGAGGGAATGAGCAGTTCTTC
TRBJ2-1 | - | 15 | TRBD2 | TRBV9 | CASSPTSGVQKEQFF | TGTGCCAGCAGCCCGACTAGCGGAGTGCAAAAGGAGCAGTTCTTC
TRBJ2-7 | - | 13 | - | TRBV27 | CASSLAGSYEQYF | TGTGCCAGCAGTCTGGCCGGATCCTACGAGCAGTACTTC
TRBJ1-1 | - | 13 | TRBD1 | TRBV6-5 | CASSYPGQGEAFF | TGTGCCAGCAGTTACCCAGGACAGGGTGAAGCTTTCTTT
TRBJ2-7 | few | 14 | TRBD2 | TRBV5-1 | CASSGSGSMYEQYF | TGCGCCAGCAGCGGTAGCGGGAGTATGTACGAGCAGTACTTC
TRBJ1-2 | - | 15 | TRBD1 | TRBV6-5 | CASSQGVEGSSGYTF | TGTGCCAGCAGTCAGGGGGTGGAGGGGAGTTCTGGCTACACCTTC
TRBJ2-1 | - | 17 | TRBD2 | TRBV9 | CASRDSPKRGEHNEQFF | TGTGCCAGCAGAGATTCCCCGAAGCGGGGCGAGCACAATGAGCAGTTCTTC
TRBJ1-2 | - | 14 | - | TRBV4-1 | CASSQDRGNYGYTF | TGCGCCAGCAGCCAAGATCGAGGGAACTATGGCTACACCTTC
TRBJ2-7 | - | 14 | - | TRBV7-9 | CASSLGGVGYEQYF | TGTGCCAGCAGCTTAGGAGGGGTCGGCTACGAGCAGTACTTC
TRBJ1-5 | once | 15 | - | TRBV27 | CASSPRQGLNQPQHF | TGTGCCAGCAGTCCACGGCAAGGCCTAAATCAGCCCCAGCATTTT
TRBJ2-2 | - | 13 | - | TRBV7-6 | CASSLEFDGELFF | TGTGCCAGCAGCTTAGAGTTCGACGGGGAGCTGTTTTTT
TRBJ2-7 | - | 13 | TRBD1 | TRBV7-9 | CASSLQGANEQYF | TGTGCCAGCAGCTTACAGGGGGCCAACGAGCAGTACTTC
TRBJ2-7 | - | 11 | - | TRBV4-1 | CASSQGAEQYF | TGCGCCAGCAGCCAAGGTGCCGAGCAGTACTTC
TRBJ2-1 | - | 15 | TRBD2 | TRBV28 | CASSLGGRRFNEQFF | TGTGCCAGCAGTTTGGGCGGGAGGAGATTTAATGAGCAGTTCTTC
TRBJ2-7 | few | 13 | TRBD1 | TRBV29-1 | CSVEATGAYEQYF | TGCAGCGTTGAAGCGACAGGGGCCTACGAGCAGTACTTC
TRBJ2-7 | - | 16 | - | TRBV4-3 | CASSQDGKTASYEQYF | TGCGCCAGCAGCCAAGACGGGAAGACAGCTTCCTACGAGCAGTACTTC
TRBJ1-1 | - | 16 | TRBD1 | TRBV28 | CASSLYGTGGNTEAFF | TGTGCCAGCAGTTTATATGGGACAGGGGGCAACACTGAAGCTTTCTTT
TRBJ2-5 | - | 15 | TRBD2 | TRBV6-5 | CASSYNLAVQETQYF | TGTGCCAGCAGTTACAACCTAGCGGTTCAAGAGACCCAGTACTTC
TRBJ2-5 | - | 16 | - | TRBV5-8 | CASSLGRAFNQETQYF | TGTGCCAGCAGCCTCGGACGGGCGTTTAACCAAGAGACCCAGTACTTC
TRBJ1-5 | - | 14 | - | TRBV9 | CASSAGTINQPQHF | TGTGCCAGCAGCGCGGGGACAATCAATCAGCCCCAGCATTTT
TRBJ2-5 | - | 12 | - | TRBV2 | CASTEIQETQYF | TGTGCCAGCACTGAGATTCAAGAGACCCAGTACTTC
TRBJ1-2 | - | 14 | - | TRBV7-9 | CASSLSGTDYGYTF | TGTGCCAGCAGCTTAAGCGGGACCGACTATGGCTACACCTTC
TRBJ2-3 | - | 15 | - | TRBV7-9 | CASSSTLYSTDTQYF | TGTGCCAGCAGCTCCACTTTATATAGCACAGATACGCAGTATTTT
TRBJ2-7 | - | 14 | - | TRBV28 | CASSLVQETYEQYF | TGTGCCAGCAGTTTGGTACAGGAAACCTACGAGCAGTACTTC
TRBJ2-4 | - | 13 | - | TRBV30 | CAWSPGYPNIQYF | TGTGCCTGGAGTCCCGGGTACCCAAACATTCAGTACTTC
TRBJ1-4 | - | 17 | TRBD1 | TRBV27 | CASCPGQSPATNEKLFF | TGTGCCAGCTGCCCGGGACAGTCGCCTGCAACTAATGAAAAACTGTTTTTT
TRBJ2-7 | few | 17 | TRBD1 | TRBV4-3 | CASSQDRDRGQFGEQYF | TGCGCCAGCAGCCAAGATAGGGACAGGGGGCAATTTGGCGAGCAGTACTTC
TRBJ2-3 | - | 15 | TRBD2 | TRBV28 | CASRRGRARTDTQYF | TGTGCCAGCAGGCGAGGGAGGGCCCGCACAGATACGCAGTATTTT
TRBJ2-7 | - | 15 | TRBD2 | TRBV6-1 | CASSEELAGGYEQYF | TGTGCCAGCAGTGAGGAACTAGCGGGAGGATACGAGCAGTACTTC
TRBJ2-5 | - | 13 | - | TRBV5-6 | CASSFSGQETQYF | TGTGCCAGCAGCTTTAGCGGCCAAGAGACCCAGTACTTC
TRBJ2-3 | once | 17 | - | TRBV28 | CASSLSQVWTGTDTQYF | TGTGCCAGCAGTTTATCTCAAGTGTGGACTGGCACAGATACGCAGTATTTT
TRBJ2-1 | once | 15 | TRBD1 | TRBV10-1 | CASSEDRGLYNEQFF | TGCGCCAGCAGTGAAGACAGGGGGCTATACAATGAGCAGTTCTTC
TRBJ2-1 | - | 16 | - | TRBV28 | CASSFQGRDSYNEQFF | TGTGCCAGCAGTTTTCAGGGGCGGGACTCCTACAATGAGCAGTTCTTC
TRBJ1-2 | - | 15 | - | TRBV27 | CASSFGGGGNYGYTF | TGTGCCAGCAGTTTTGGGGGAGGGGGTAACTATGGCTACACCTTC
TRBJ2-5 | - | 15 | TRBD2 | TRBV29-1 | CSVEQSGGWQETQYF | TGCAGCGTTGAACAATCGGGAGGGTGGCAAGAGACCCAGTACTTC
TRBJ1-1 | - | 13 | - | TRBV5-1 | CASSLGPNTEAFF | TGCGCCAGCAGCTTGGGCCCGAACACTGAAGCTTTCTTT
TRBJ2-7 | - | 18 | TRBD1 | TRBV7-8 | CASSLARARQGLSYEQYF | TGTGCCAGCAGCTTAGCGCGGGCCAGACAGGGCTTGTCCTACGAGCAGTACTTC